Included here is one T cell receptor beta chain sequence, with context. The data are from a study of T cells in Graves' hyperthyroidism and ophthalmopathy. The study defined stable Graves' hyperthyroidism as no ophthalmopathy progression within 18 months. The CDR3 regions of TCR beta were amplified from RNA transcripts. A set of HTBI primers served as the primers for a first-round RT-PCR of the TCR CDR3. TCRdb reprocessed the multiplex PCR reads via MiXCR and lists one record per CDR3 protein. This repertoire shows about 590,000 distinct CDR3 sequences, around a sixth found once; its top ten account for under 8%. CDR3 length: 14 amino acids. Germline assignment: CDR1 SGHTA and CDR2 FQGTGA. V shed 5 bases and J shed 5 bases, with 10 bases lying between them.

The V call is TRBV7-3, the J call TRBJ1-6; possible D gene TRBD1, 6 bases. The source is a woman aged 30 to 39 with Graves' hyperthyroidism. Sequenced material: blood. The CDR3: CASSEGVHNSPLHF. The CDR3 nucleotides read TGTGCCAGCAGCGAGGGGGTCCATAATTCACCCCTCCACTTT.